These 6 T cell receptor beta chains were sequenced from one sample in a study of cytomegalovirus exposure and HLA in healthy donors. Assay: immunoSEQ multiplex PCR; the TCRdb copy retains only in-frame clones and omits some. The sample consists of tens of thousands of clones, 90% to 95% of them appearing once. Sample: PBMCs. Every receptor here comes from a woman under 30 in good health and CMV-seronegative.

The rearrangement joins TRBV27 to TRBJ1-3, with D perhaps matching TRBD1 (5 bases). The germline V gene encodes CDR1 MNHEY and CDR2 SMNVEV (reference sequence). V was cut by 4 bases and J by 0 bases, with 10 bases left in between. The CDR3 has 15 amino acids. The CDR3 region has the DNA TGTGCCAGCAGTTCCCTTGACAGCTCTGGAAACACCATATATTTT. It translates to CASSSLDSSGNTIYF.

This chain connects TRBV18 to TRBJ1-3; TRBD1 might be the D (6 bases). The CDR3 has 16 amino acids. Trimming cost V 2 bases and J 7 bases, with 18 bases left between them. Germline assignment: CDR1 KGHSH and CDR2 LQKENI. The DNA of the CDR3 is TGTGCCAGCTCACCAACCAACGGGGGGCAATCGAACACCATATATTTT. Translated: CASSPTNGGQSNTIYF.

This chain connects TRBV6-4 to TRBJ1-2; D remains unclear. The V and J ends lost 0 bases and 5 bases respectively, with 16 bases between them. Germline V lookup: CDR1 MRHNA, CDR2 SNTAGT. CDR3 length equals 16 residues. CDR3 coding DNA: TGTGCCAGCAGTGACTCGTTTCGGGATCTCGGGTATGGCTACACCTTC. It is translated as CASSDSFRDLGYGYTF.

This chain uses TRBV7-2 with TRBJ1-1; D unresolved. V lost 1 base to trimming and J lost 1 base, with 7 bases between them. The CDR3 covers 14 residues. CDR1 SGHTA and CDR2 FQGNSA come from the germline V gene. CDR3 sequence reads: CASSLGGKNTEAFF. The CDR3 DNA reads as TGTGCCAGCAGCTTAGGAGGGAAGAACACTGAAGCTTTCTTT.

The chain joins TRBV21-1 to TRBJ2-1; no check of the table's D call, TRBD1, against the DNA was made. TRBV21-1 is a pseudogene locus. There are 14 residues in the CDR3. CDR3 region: CASSINGTGGSKFF. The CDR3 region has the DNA TGTGCCAGCAGCATTAATGGGACAGGGGGATCGAAGTTCTTC.

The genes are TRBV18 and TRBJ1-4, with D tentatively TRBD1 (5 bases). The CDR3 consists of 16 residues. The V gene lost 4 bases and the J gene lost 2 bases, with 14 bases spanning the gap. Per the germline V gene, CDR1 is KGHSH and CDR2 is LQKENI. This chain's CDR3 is CASSLSLTATNEKLFF. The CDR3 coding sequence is TGTGCCAGCTCACTTAGCCTGACAGCTACTAATGAAAAACTGTTTTTT.